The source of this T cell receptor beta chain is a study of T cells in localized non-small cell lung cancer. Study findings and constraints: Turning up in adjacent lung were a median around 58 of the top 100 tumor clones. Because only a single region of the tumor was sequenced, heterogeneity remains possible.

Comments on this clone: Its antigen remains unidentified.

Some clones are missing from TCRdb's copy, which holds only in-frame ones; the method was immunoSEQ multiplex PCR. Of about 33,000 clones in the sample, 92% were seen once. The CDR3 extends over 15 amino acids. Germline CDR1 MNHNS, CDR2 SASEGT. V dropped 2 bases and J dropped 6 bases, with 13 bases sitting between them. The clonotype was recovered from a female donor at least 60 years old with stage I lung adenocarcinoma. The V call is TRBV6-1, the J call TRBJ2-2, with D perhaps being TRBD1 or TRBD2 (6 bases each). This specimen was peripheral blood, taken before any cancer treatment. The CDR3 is CASSEPFGGPGELFF. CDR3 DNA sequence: TGTGCCAGCAGTGAACCATTTGGGGGGCCCGGGGAGCTGTTTTTT.